This TCR beta chain was profiled in a study of beta chain features in type 1 diabetes. Whole-study findings and limits: In all four CD4+ subsets, TCRB CDR3 length was significantly, moderately reduced in type 1 diabetes.

Worth noting for this clone: The target antigen is unknown.

Every bit of the isolated RNA underwent reverse transcription, so sequencing read expressed TCRB transcripts. An average approximately 4 million reads came from naive, central memory and regulatory T cell samples. The assay was immunoSEQ multiplex PCR, and TCRdb's table has in-frame clones only and misses some. The sample has hundreds of thousands of clones; 13% to 15% are singletons. The V gene lost 8 bases and the J gene lost 4 bases, with 17 bases spanning the gap. CDR3 length: 14 amino acids. Germline CDR1 is LNHDA and CDR2 is SQIVND (reference sequence). The receptor was derived from a man aged 30 to 45 with type 1 diabetes. The chain uses TRBV19 and TRBJ2-5; D possibly corresponds to TRBD2 (6 bases). Material for sequencing was naive CD4+ T cells from blood. CDR3 protein: CASSKDGGGETQYF. CDR3 DNA sequence: TGTGCCAGTTCTAAGGACGGGGGAGGAGAGACCCAGTACTTC.